The sequence of this T cell receptor beta chain was determined in a study of T cell responses to AZD1222 COVID-19 vaccine. Study information: Pooled samples include second doses given at about 4 or 12 weeks.

Study-wide results and caveats: At study baseline, merely several AZD1222 recipients were seropositive. The donor group comprised mostly white British people and more females; the analysis possibly underestimated clonal diversity. With two AZD1222 doses given, Spike-specific TCR breadth and depth both rose.

The V end was cut by 2 bases, the J end by 1 base, with 8 bases between. This CDR3 comprises 14 residues. Germline V lookup: CDR1 KGHSH, CDR2 LQKENI. Concerning this clone itself: Its antigen is undetermined.

Method: immunoSEQ multiplex PCR; TCRdb's copy keeps in-frame clones and lacks some. The table shows about 120,000 clones, with approximately 91% occurring only once. The material sequenced was peripheral blood, taken on day 0 of AZD1222 vaccination. This chain links TRBV18 with TRBJ1-1; D unresolved. The sequence was collected from an adult in good health. DNA for the CDR3: TGTGCCAGCTCACCATTACCAGGGAACACTGAAGCTTTCTTT. Protein: CASSPLPGNTEAFF.